This T cell receptor (beta chain) was sequenced in a study of radiotherapy plus CTLA-4 blockade in lung cancer. Data came from immunoSEQ multiplex PCR; TCRdb stores just in-frame clones and leaves some out. The data show roughly 100,000 clones, approximately 81% seen once. The CDR3 has 15 residues. The ends were cut back, 0 bases at V and 0 bases at J, with 4 bases in the middle. Germline CDR1 is SGHRS and CDR2 is YFSETQ. This clone was counted between two and nine times. Its antigen is not identified. Findings and limits, study-wide: Clones of tumor-derived TCRs expanded in blood after radiotherapy plus ipilimumab.

Sequencing used peripheral blood, obtained from a patient treated with radiotherapy plus ipilimumab. The chain couples TRBV5-1 to TRBJ2-6; unclear D gene. This TCR derives from a human donor with non-small cell lung cancer that progressed on radiotherapy plus ipilimumab. Some clones in this sample may be carry-over from other donors' samples. Written as DNA, the CDR3 is TGCGCCAGCAGCTTGGGAAACTCTGGGGCCAACGTCCTGACTTTC. Protein: CASSLGNSGANVLTF.